This passage covers 15 T cell receptor beta chains from one sample sequenced in a study of cytomegalovirus exposure and HLA in healthy donors. Primers: 60 Vbeta forward and 13 Jbeta reverse. Only in-frame clones appear in the TCRdb table, and some are missing; sequencing was by immunoSEQ multiplex PCR. This table has almost 200,000 clones, less than 80% appearing once. Sequenced input: PBMCs. These receptor sequences come from a woman aged 25 to 39 in good health and CMV-seropositive.

This chain uses TRBV5-1 with TRBJ2-7; 14 nucleotides line up with TRBD2. The CDR3 has 16 amino acids. CDR1 is SGHRS and CDR2 is YFSETQ in the germline V gene. V lost 4 bases and J lost 2; bases outside the gene matches: 5. CDR3 DNA: TGCGCCAGCAGCCGAGGACTAGCGGGGGGAACCTACGAGCAGTACTTC. It specifies CASSRGLAGGTYEQYF.

The genes are TRBV7-9 and TRBJ2-1; 14 bases fit TRBD2. CDR1 is SEHNR, CDR2 FQNEAQ, per germline (reference sequence). The junction had 12 bases not matched to a gene; V was cut back by 0 bases and J by 11 bases. This CDR3 contains 18 residues. The CDR3 here is CASSLAEGLAGELYKQFF. DNA of the CDR3: TGTGCCAGCAGCTTAGCGGAGGGACTAGCGGGAGAGTTGTATAAGCAGTTCTTC.

The CDR3 region has the DNA TGTGCCAGCAGCGGCGGACTAGCGGGGGAAACCTACGAGCAGTACTTC. Residues: CASSGGLAGETYEQYF. The chain employs TRBV9 and TRBJ2-7; TRBD2 matches at 13 bases. The CDR3 totals 16 residues. From germline, CDR1 is SGDLS and CDR2 YYNGEE. The V gene end was trimmed by 3 bases and the J gene end by 2 bases; junction bases not matched to a gene: 5.

J is TRBJ1-5 and V is TRBV4-3; D is unresolved. V was trimmed by 0 bases and J by 6 bases, leaving 12 bases between them. Per the germline V gene, CDR1 is LGHNA and CDR2 is YSLEER. CDR3 size: 15 residues. The DNA of the CDR3 is TGCGCCAGCAGCCAAGATTGGGCCAGCGGTCAGCCCCAGCATTTT. Translating gives CASSQDWASGQPQHF.

The chain employs TRBV11-3 and TRBJ2-1, with 7 nucleotides matching TRBD2. CDR1 and CDR2 (germline): SGHNT, YENEEA. CDR3 length equals 15 residues. V gave up 5 bases and J gave up 9 bases; unmatched junction bases: 13. The CDR3: CASSIPWSGMSEQFF. In DNA form, the CDR3 reads TGTGCCAGCAGCATCCCCTGGAGCGGGATGAGTGAGCAGTTCTTC.

The V call is TRBV18, the J call TRBJ2-7, with TRBD1 as a possible D gene (5 bases). Per germline, CDR1 KGHSH and CDR2 LQKENI. V dropped 6 bases and J dropped 3 bases, with 9 bases sitting between them. The CDR3 has 12 amino acids. The CDR3 loop is CASSLGVYEQYF. CDR3 in DNA: TGTGCCAGCTCTTTAGGGGTCTACGAGCAGTACTTC.

The chain uses TRBV10-2 and TRBJ2-7, with D possibly TRBD2 on 6 matching bases. This CDR3 has 12 residues. From germline, CDR1 is WSHSY and CDR2 SAAADI. Trimming took off 6 bases at V and 7 bases at J, with 13 bases between the two ends. The CDR3 sequence is CASSGGWWEQYF. CDR3 nucleotides: TGCGCCAGCAGCGGAGGGTGGTGGGAGCAGTACTTC.

V is TRBV18 and J is TRBJ2-7, with 7 positions matching TRBD1. The trim removed 0 bases at V and 0 bases at J, leaving 8 bases unmatched. CDR1 and CDR2 (germline): KGHSH, LQKENI. This CDR3 has 17 amino acids. The CDR3 reads CASSPPASQGSSYEQYF. The DNA for the CDR3 is TGTGCCAGCTCACCACCGGCCTCACAGGGGAGCTCCTACGAGCAGTACTTC.

This clone has a handful of counts. The V gene is TRBV4-1, the J gene TRBJ2-5; TRBD1 might be the D (6 bases). The CDR3 spans 14 residues. V shed 2 bases and J shed 9 bases, with 16 bases lying between them. CDR1 and CDR2 (germline): MGHRA, YSYEKL. The CDR3 spells CASSQKQHSGAQYF. The DNA for the CDR3 is TGCGCCAGCAGCCAAAAACAGCACTCAGGGGCCCAGTACTTC.

The rearrangement links TRBV6-5 to TRBJ1-5; tentatively, D is TRBD1 (5 bases). V lost 0 bases and J lost 1, with 7 bases in between. Germline V gene sequence: CDR1 MNHEY, CDR2 SVGAGI. The CDR3 totals 15 residues. CDR3 sequence (DNA): TGTGCCAGCAGTTACTCCCAGGGAAGCAATCAGCCCCAGCATTTT. This translates into CASSYSQGSNQPQHF.

This chain connects TRBV27 to TRBJ1-2; weak D call: TRBD1 (6 bases). CDR1 and CDR2 (germline): MNHEY, SMNVEV (reference sequence). Trimming stripped 5 bases from V and 6 bases from J, with 22 bases between. The CDR3 has 16 amino acids. The CDR3 loop is CASSPADKGVRNGYTF. The DNA for the CDR3 is TGTGCCAGCAGTCCAGCCGACAAGGGGGTGCGGAATGGCTACACCTTC.

The rearrangement joins TRBV11-2 to TRBJ1-2; D remains unclear. Germline assignment: CDR1 SGHAT and CDR2 FQNNGV. The CDR3 sequence is 11 residues long. Trimming pared 4 bases from V and 7 bases from J, leaving 7 bases between. The CDR3 region is CASSSFGGYTF. The CDR3 DNA reads as TGTGCCAGCAGCTCCTTCGGTGGCTACACCTTC. The complete variable domain, with remaining parts taken from reference TRBV11-2 and TRBJ1-2, reads EAGVAQSPRYKIIEKRQSVAFWCNPISGHATLYWYQQILGQGPKLLIQFQNNGVVDDSQLPKDRFSAERLKGVDSTLKIQPAKLEDSAVYLCASSSFGGYTFGSGTRLTVV.

This chain links TRBV10-3 with TRBJ2-2, with TRBD2 matching over 14 bases. The CDR3 is 19 residues long. The germline V gene encodes CDR1 ENHRY and CDR2 SYGVKD. V lost 4 bases and J lost 0; bases outside the gene matches: 7. The CDR3 here is CAISAGTSGSRTNTGELFF. CDR3 in DNA: TGTGCCATCAGTGCTGGGACTAGCGGGAGTCGTACGAACACCGGGGAGCTGTTTTTT.

V is TRBV2 and J is TRBJ2-3; 11 nucleotides match TRBD2. The germline V gene encodes CDR1 SNHLY and CDR2 FYNNEI. The length of the CDR3 is 14 residues. Unmatched junction bases numbered 1, after V lost 4 bases and J lost 4 bases. CDR3 residues: CASSVLAGADTQYF. In nucleotides, the CDR3 is TGTGCCAGCAGTGTACTAGCGGGAGCAGATACGCAGTATTTT.

The chain joins TRBV6-5 to TRBJ2-7; 7 bases map to TRBD1. J gave up 12 bases and V 5 bases, and 10 bases lay outside the gene matches. Germline V gene lookup returns CDR1 MNHEY and CDR2 SVGAGI. There are 12 residues in the CDR3. CDR3: CASSPGTAEVYF. The CDR3 region has the DNA TGTGCCAGCAGTCCCGGGACAGCTGAGGTGTACTTC.